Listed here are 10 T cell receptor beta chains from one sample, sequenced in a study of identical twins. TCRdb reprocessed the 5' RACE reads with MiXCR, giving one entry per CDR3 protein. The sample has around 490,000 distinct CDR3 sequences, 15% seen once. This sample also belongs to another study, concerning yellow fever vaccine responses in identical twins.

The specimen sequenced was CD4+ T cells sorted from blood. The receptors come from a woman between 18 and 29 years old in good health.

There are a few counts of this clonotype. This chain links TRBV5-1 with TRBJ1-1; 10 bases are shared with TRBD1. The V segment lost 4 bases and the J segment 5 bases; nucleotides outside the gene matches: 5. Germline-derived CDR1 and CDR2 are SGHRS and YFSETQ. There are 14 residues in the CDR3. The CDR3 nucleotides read TGCGCCAGCAGCCCGACAGGGGGCTTAACTGAAGCTTTCTTT. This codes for CASSPTGGLTEAFF.

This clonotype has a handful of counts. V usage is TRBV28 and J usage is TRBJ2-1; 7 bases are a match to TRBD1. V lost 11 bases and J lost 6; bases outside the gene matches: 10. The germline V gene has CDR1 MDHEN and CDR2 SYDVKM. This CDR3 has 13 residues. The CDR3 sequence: CAATGTVFNEQFF. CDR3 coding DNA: TGTGCCGCCACCGGGACAGTCTTCAATGAGCAGTTCTTC.

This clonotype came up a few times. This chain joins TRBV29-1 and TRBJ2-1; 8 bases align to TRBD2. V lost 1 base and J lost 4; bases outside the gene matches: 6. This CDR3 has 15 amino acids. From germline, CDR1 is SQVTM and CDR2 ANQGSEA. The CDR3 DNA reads TGCAGCGTTGAAGTGAACGGGGGGGGGTACAATGAGCAGTTCTTC. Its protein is CSVEVNGGGYNEQFF.

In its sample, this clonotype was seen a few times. The chain's CDR3 is CASSPPGGVQTEAFF. The CDR3 DNA sequence: TGTGCCAGCAGCCCCCCAGGGGGCGTACAAACTGAAGCTTTCTTT. This sequence joins TRBV3-1 and TRBJ1-1, with TRBD1 identical over 8 bases. Germline-derived CDR1 and CDR2 are LGHDT and YNNKEL (reference sequence). CDR3 length equals 15 residues. Unmatched junction bases numbered 9, after V lost 4 bases and J lost 5 bases. The variable domain in full, completed from reference TRBV3-1 and TRBJ1-1, reads DTAVSQTPKYLVTQMGNDKSIKCEQNLGHDTMYWYKQDSKKFLKIMFSYNNKELIINETVPNRFSPKSPDKAHLNLHINSLELGDSAVYFCASSPPGGVQTEAFFGQGTRLTVV.

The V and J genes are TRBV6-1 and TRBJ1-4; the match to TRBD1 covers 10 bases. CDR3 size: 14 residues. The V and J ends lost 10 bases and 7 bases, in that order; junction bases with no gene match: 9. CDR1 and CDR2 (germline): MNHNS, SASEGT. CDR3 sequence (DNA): TGTGCCACCGGGGGCGGGACAGGGGTTGAAAAACTGTTTTTT. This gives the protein CATGGGTGVEKLFF.

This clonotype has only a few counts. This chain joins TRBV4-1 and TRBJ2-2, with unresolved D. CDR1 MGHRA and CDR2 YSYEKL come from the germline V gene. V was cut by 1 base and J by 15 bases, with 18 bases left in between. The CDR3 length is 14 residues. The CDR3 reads CASSQVDSTGLVFF. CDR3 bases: TGCGCCAGCAGCCAAGTAGACTCGACCGGGTTGGTGTTTTTT.

The CDR3 loop is CAISRGGSNQPQHF. The CDR3 DNA follows: TGTGCTATTAGTCGGGGGGGTAGCAATCAGCCCCAGCATTTT. The chain recombines TRBV6-1 with TRBJ1-5, with D perhaps TRBD1 (5 bases). CDR3 length equals 14 residues. In germline, CDR1 is MNHNS, CDR2 SASEGT.

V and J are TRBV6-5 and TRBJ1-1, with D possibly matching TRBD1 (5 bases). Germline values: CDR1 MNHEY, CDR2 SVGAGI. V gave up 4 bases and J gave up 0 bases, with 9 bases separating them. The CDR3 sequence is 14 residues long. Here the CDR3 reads CASSWGRMNTEAFF. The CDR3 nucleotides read TGTGCCAGCAGTTGGGGACGGATGAACACTGAAGCTTTCTTT.

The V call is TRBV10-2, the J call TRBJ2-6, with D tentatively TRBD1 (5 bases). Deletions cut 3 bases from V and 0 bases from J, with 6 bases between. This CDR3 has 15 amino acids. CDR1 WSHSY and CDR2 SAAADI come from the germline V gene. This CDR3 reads CASSEGVSGANVLTF. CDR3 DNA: TGCGCCAGCAGTGAAGGGGTCTCTGGGGCCAACGTCCTGACTTTC.

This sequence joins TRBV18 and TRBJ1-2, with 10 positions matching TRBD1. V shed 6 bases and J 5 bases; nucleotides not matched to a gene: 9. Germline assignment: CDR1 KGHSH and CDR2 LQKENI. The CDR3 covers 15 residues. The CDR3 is CASSLGTGVLYGYTF. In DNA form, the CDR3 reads TGTGCCAGCTCGCTGGGGACAGGGGTTTTGTATGGCTACACCTTC.